This TCR beta chain comes out of a study of blood T cell repertoires in COVID-19 (dated by TCRdb to 2018 to 2020). Context from the whole study: The collaborator samples originated in the United States, Italy and Spain and spanned the acute and convalescent phases of COVID-19. The prospective study material was composed of cDNA or gDNA derived from T cells, B-cell-depleted T cells, or PBMCs. Deeply sampled blood TCRbeta repertoires from subjects exposed to, actively infected with, or recovered from COVID-19 were included in the dataset. A freely available public database, intended as a resource for researchers studying the immune response to SARS-CoV-2, is where the repertoires were released. The samples were drawn from the first 160 participants of the ongoing ImmuneRACE study and from 1,254 subjects provided by 6 global collaborators. A de-identified subject ID, COVID-19 status, age in years and sex were almost always included in the sample metadata. HLA class I and class II types, where available, came from metadata supplied by the sample provider rather than from assay-based typing.

Summary of the overall study and its limitations: The amount of clinical and demographic metadata varied by source and participant and was provided uncurated.

From the cysteine up to the phenylalanine, the CDR3 has a length of 13 residues. Left in the record is the CDR3 DNA by itself, 39 bases read in frame from the first base. Per the germline V gene, LGHNA is the CDR1 and YSLEER is the CDR2. The V and J ends are trimmed by 5 bases and 2 bases, leaving 9 bases between them. TCRbeta CDR3 regions were amplified from genomic DNA using the immunoSEQ Assay, a bias-controlled multiplex PCR. In the original analysis: Nucleated cell counts per sample were estimated from amplification of reference gene primers within the assay. To quantify the absolute abundance of each unique TCRbeta CDR3 rearrangement, sequence reads were collapsed and filtered. For each sample, productive Simpson clonality was calculated by taking the square root of Simpson's diversity index across productive rearrangements. Drawn from immuneACCESS, this table holds only the in-frame rearrangements with V and J called that TCRdb kept. Clones are partly lost; checked studies trace under half to an unresolved V gene and leave the rest unexplained. The DNA was the basis for D and trimming; V, J and clone size are from that table. The sample table shows some 180,000 clones, and approximately 86% are seen once. 2.5% of the sample rests with the top ten.

On this clone: The clone's antigen remains unknown. No clone much larger than this one lies a single base away; base qualities are absent.

In Seattle, one collaborating source enrolled patients while the infection was active and tracked those patients longitudinally over the course of disease. Each collaborating institution followed its own protocols to collect whole blood in K2EDTA tubes. For TCRbeta analysis, collaborator samples were shipped as frozen whole blood, as isolated PBMCs, or as DNA extracted from either sample type. The V and J segments used are TRBV4-3 and TRBJ1-2, with a weak D call of TRBD1 (6 bases match). This clonotype was sampled from a woman older than 75 with COVID-19, enrolled during active disease. The sequenced sample was peripheral blood. DNA sequence: TGCGCCAGCAGCTCCGACAGGAACTATGGCTACACCTTC. This is translated as CASSSDRNYGYTF.